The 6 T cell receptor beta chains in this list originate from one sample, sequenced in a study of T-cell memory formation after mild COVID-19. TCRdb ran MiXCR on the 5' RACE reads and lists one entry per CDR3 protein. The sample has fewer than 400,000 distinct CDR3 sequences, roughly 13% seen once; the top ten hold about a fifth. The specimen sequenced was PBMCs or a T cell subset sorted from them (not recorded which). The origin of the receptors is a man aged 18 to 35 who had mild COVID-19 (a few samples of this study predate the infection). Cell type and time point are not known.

CDR3 residues: CASIRTGDYGYTF. The CDR3 nucleotides read TGTGCCAGCATTCGGACGGGAGACTATGGCTACACCTTC. The V call is TRBV12-3 or TRBV12-4, the J call TRBJ1-2; no definite D call. V was pared by 7 bases and J by 3 bases, with 12 bases between. The CDR3 covers 13 residues.

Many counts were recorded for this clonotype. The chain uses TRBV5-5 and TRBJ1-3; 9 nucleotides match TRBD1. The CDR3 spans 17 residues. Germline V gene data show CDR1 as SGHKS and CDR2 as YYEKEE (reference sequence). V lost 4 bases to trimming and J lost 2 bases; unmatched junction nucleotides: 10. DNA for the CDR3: TGTGCCAGCAGCCTGGGACAGGGAATACTTACTGGAAACACCATATATTTT. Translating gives CASSLGQGILTGNTIYF.

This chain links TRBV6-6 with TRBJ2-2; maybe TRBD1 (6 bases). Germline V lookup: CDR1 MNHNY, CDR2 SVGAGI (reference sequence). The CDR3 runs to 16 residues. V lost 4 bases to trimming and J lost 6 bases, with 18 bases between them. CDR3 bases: TGTGCCAGCAGTTCCCGGCAGGGGCGTTCGTCCGGGGAGCTGTTTTTT. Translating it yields CASSSRQGRSSGELFF.

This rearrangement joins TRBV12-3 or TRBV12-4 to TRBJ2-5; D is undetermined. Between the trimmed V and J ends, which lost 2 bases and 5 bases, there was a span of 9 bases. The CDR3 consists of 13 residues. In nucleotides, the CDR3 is TGTGCCAGCAGTTTATGGGGTTTGGAGACCCAGTACTTC. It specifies CASSLWGLETQYF.

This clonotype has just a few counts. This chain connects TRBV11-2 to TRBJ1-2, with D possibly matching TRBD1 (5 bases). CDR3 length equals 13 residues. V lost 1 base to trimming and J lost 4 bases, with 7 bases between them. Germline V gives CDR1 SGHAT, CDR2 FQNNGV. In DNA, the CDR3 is TGTGCCAGCAGCTTAGGGGGGGTCTATGGCTACACCTTC. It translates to CASSLGGVYGYTF.

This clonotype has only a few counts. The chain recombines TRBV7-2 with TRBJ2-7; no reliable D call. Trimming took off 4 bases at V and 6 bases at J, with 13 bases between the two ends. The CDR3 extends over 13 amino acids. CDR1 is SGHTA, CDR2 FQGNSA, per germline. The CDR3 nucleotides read TGTGCCAGCAGCTACCCTCGGGTCTCCGAGCAGTACTTC. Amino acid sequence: CASSYPRVSEQYF.